One sample yielded the 16 T cell receptor beta chains listed below, sequenced in a study of cytomegalovirus exposure and HLA in healthy donors. PCR used 60 Vbeta primers and 13 Jbeta primers. TCRdb's copy holds only in-frame clones and misses some; the assay was immunoSEQ multiplex PCR. Among fewer than 200,000 clones, 65% to 85% were seen once, and the ten largest hold about 4.3%. The sequenced sample consisted of PBMCs. The receptors were gathered from a woman between 45 and 60 years old in good health and CMV-seropositive.

This clone has more than one count but fewer than ten. The V and J genes are TRBV6-6 and TRBJ2-1, with D possibly matching TRBD1 (6 bases). CDR1 is MNHNY and CDR2 is SVGAGI in the germline V gene (reference sequence). The CDR3 is 14 residues long. Trimming left V 10 bases short and J 6 bases short, with 19 bases between. This CDR3 is CATARTAGSNEQFF. CDR3 bases: TGTGCCACCGCCCGGACAGCAGGCTCCAATGAGCAGTTCTTC.

This chain connects TRBV11-2 to TRBJ1-3; 9 positions agree with TRBD1. The J segment lost 0 bases and the V segment lost 2 bases, leaving 5 bases of the junction unmatched. Germline CDR1 reads SGHAT; CDR2 reads FQNNGV. The CDR3 sequence is 17 residues long. CDR3 protein: CASSLTGGYSSGNTIYF. Here the CDR3 DNA reads TGTGCCAGCAGCTTAACAGGGGGCTATTCCTCTGGAAACACCATATATTTT.

V is TRBV18 and J is TRBJ2-7, with TRBD2 matching over 7 bases. The CDR3 sequence is 15 residues long. Germline CDR1 and CDR2: KGHSH and LQKENI. After removal of 5 bases from V and 2 bases from J, the junction contained 9 bases not matched to a gene. For the CDR3, the DNA is TGTGCCAGCTCATTGAACACTGGACTAGCCTACGAGCAGTACTTC. This encodes CASSLNTGLAYEQYF.

The chain recombines TRBV7-8 with TRBJ2-7; a possible D gene is TRBD1 (5 bases). This CDR3 contains 15 residues. V was trimmed by 5 bases and J by 5 bases, leaving 19 bases between them. Per the germline V gene, CDR1 is SGHVS and CDR2 is FQNEAQ. The DNA for the CDR3 is TGTGCCAGCAGCCCCCGAGGCCAGGGTATCCACGAGCAGTACTTC. This sequence encodes CASSPRGQGIHEQYF. The full variable domain, rest sourced from reference TRBV7-8 and TRBJ2-7, is GAGVSQSPRYKVAKRGQDVALRCDPISGHVSLFWYQQALGQGPEFLTYFQNEAQLDKSGLPSDRFFAERPEGSVSTLKIQRTQQEDSAVYLCASSPRGQGIHEQYFGPGTRLTVT.

V and J are TRBV4-3 and TRBJ2-3, with TRBD2 matching 14 bases. The CDR3 consists of 18 residues. Per germline, CDR1 LGHNA and CDR2 YSLEER. After removal of 3 bases from V and 6 bases from J, the junction contained 11 bases not matched to a gene. The CDR3 here is CASSHGRLAGGLGDTQYF. The CDR3 DNA sequence: TGCGCCAGCAGCCACGGCCGACTAGCGGGGGGGCTGGGTGATACGCAGTATTTT.

This chain uses TRBV9 with TRBJ1-3; the D is unclear. CDR3 length equals 14 residues. Germline V gene lookup returns CDR1 SGDLS and CDR2 YYNGEE. Trimming pared 3 bases from V and 1 base from J, leaving 8 bases between. Here the CDR3 DNA reads TGTGCCAGCAGCGGAGGGTTTTCTGGAAACACCATATATTTT. Amino acids: CASSGGFSGNTIYF.

The chain links TRBV27 to TRBJ1-2; the D is unclear. This CDR3 is 13 amino acids long. V was trimmed by 8 bases and J by 5 bases, leaving 15 bases between them. Germline CDR1 is MNHEY and CDR2 is SMNVEV (reference sequence). The DNA of the CDR3 is TGTGCCAGCCGGGATAGGTCCCCTTATGGCTACACCTTC. Its protein is CASRDRSPYGYTF.

The chain carries TRBV28 and TRBJ1-2, with 7 positions matching TRBD1. Germline CDR1 is MDHEN and CDR2 is SYDVKM. The CDR3 has 14 residues. Trimming cost V 8 bases and J 5 bases; bases outside gene matches: 11. CDR3 sequence (DNA): TGTGCCAGCCTAGGGGCAGGGGGAACGTATGGCTACACCTTC. This codes for CASLGAGGTYGYTF.

V gene TRBV7-2 combines with J gene TRBJ1-5; no clear D. The germline V gene encodes CDR1 SGHTA and CDR2 FQGNSA. Trimming cost V 1 base and J 2 bases, with 9 bases left between them. The CDR3 loop spans 15 amino acids. The CDR3 loop is CASSLGRGGNQPQHF. CDR3 coding DNA: TGTGCCAGCAGCTTAGGGCGTGGAGGCAATCAGCCCCAGCATTTT.

The V and J genes are TRBV19 and TRBJ2-4, with TRBD1 matching over 7 bases. Losses at the gene ends were 10 bases for V and 7 bases for J; bases not matched to a gene: 10. The CDR3 runs to 13 residues. Germline V CDR1 and CDR2: LNHDA, SQIVND (reference sequence). CDR3 region: CATSQGWENIQYF. In DNA, the CDR3 is TGTGCCACCTCACAGGGGTGGGAGAACATTCAGTACTTC.

The J gene is TRBJ2-3, the V gene TRBV7-2; 10 bases are shared with TRBD1. Germline V gives CDR1 SGHTA, CDR2 FQGNSA. The CDR3 runs to 16 residues. J gave up 1 base and V 5 bases, and 6 bases lay outside the gene matches. The CDR3 here is CASSRQGAVGTDTQYF. The CDR3 DNA reads TGTGCCAGCAGCAGACAGGGGGCCGTGGGCACAGATACGCAGTATTTT.

This chain links TRBV4-1 with TRBJ2-7, with TRBD1 as a possible D gene (5 bases). Germline lookup yields CDR1 MGHRA and CDR2 YSYEKL. Trimming pared 3 bases from V and 2 bases from J, leaving 11 bases between. This CDR3 region has 14 residues. CDR3: CASSQWGRTYEQYF. The CDR3 nucleotides read TGCGCCAGCAGCCAGTGGGGCAGGACCTACGAGCAGTACTTC.

The CDR3 bases are TGTGCCAGTGGACTAGCGAGAGGTGGAGAGACCCAGTACTTC. It encodes CASGLARGGETQYF. The genes are TRBV6-1 and TRBJ2-5; 9 positions agree with TRBD2. The V gene end was trimmed by 9 bases and the J gene end by 4 bases; junction bases not matched to a gene: 9. The germline CDR1 and CDR2 sequences are MNHNS and SASEGT. The CDR3 length is 14 residues.

This rearrangement joins TRBV5-1 to TRBJ2-7; no firm D call. Germline CDR1 is SGHRS and CDR2 is YFSETQ. The V gene lost 6 bases and the J gene lost 3 bases, with 10 bases spanning the gap. This CDR3 contains 12 residues. In DNA, the CDR3 is TGCGCCAGCATGAAAGAGAGCTACGAGCAGTACTTC. This codes for CASMKESYEQYF. Drawing the rest from reference TRBV5-1 and TRBJ2-7, the complete variable domain is KAGVTQTPRYLIKTRGQQVTLSCSPISGHRSVSWYQQTPGQGLQFLFEYFSETQRNKGNFPGRFSGRQFSNSRSEMNVSTLELGDSALYLCASMKESYEQYFGPGTRLTVT.

This rearrangement joins TRBV28 to TRBJ2-5, with D perhaps TRBD2 (5 bases). The DNA end is more similar to TRBJ2-7, so the J call may be wrong. This CDR3 region has 14 residues. Per the germline V gene, CDR1 is MDHEN and CDR2 is SYDVKM. The CDR3 protein is CASGVRENLYEQYF. Written as DNA, the CDR3 is TGTGCCAGCGGTGTCCGGGAAAACCTCTACGAGCAGTACTTC.

The chain is built from TRBV7-9 and TRBJ2-2; the match to TRBD2 covers 8 bases. Germline CDR1 reads SEHNR; CDR2 reads FQNEAQ (reference sequence). V was clipped by 5 bases and J by 6 bases; unmatched bases: 8. This CDR3 is 15 amino acids long. The DNA of the CDR3 is TGTGCCAGCAGCCCCGGAGCGGGAGAATCCGGGGAGCTGTTTTTT. Residues: CASSPGAGESGELFF.